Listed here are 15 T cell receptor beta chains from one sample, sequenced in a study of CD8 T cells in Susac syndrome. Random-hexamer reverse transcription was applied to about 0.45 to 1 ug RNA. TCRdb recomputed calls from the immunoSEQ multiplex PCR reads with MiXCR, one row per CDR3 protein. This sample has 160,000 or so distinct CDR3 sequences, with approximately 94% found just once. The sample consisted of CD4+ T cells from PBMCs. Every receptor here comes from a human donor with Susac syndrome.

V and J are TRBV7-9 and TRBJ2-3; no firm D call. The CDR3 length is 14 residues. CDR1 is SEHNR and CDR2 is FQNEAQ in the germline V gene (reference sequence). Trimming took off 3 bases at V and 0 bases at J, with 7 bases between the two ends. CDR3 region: CASSFLASTDTQYF. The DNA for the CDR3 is TGTGCCAGCAGCTTTCTGGCTAGCACAGATACGCAGTATTTT.

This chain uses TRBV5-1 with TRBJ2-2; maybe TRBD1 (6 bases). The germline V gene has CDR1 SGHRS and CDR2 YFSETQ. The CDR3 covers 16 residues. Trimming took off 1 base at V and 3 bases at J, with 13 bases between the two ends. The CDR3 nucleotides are TGCGCCAGCAGCTTGTTACAGGACAGAGACACCGGGGAGCTGTTTTTT. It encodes CASSLLQDRDTGELFF. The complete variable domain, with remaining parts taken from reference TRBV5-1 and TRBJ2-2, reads KAGVTQTPRYLIKTRGQQVTLSCSPISGHRSVSWYQQTPGQGLQFLFEYFSETQRNKGNFPGRFSGRQFSNSRSEMNVSTLELGDSALYLCASSLLQDRDTGELFFGEGSRLTVL.

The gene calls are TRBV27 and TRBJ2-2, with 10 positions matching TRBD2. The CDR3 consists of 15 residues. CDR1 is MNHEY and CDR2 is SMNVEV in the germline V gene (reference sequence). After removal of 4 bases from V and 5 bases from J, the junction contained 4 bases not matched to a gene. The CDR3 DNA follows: TGTGCCAGCAGTTCTAGCGGGGGATTTACCGGGGAGCTGTTTTTT. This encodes CASSSSGGFTGELFF.

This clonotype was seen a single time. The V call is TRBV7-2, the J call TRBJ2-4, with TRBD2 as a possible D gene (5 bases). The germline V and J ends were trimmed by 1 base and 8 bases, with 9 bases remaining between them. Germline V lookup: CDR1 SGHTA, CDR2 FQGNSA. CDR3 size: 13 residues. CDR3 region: CASSLGVGDIQYF. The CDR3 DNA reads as TGTGCCAGCAGCTTAGGAGTGGGAGACATTCAGTACTTC.

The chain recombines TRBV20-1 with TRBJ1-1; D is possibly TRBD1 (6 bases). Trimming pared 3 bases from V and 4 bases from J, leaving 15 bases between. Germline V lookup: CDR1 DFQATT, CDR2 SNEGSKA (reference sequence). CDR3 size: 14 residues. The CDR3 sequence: CSARRFRGSTEAFF. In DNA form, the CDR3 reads TGCAGTGCTAGGAGGTTCAGGGGAAGCACTGAAGCTTTCTTT.

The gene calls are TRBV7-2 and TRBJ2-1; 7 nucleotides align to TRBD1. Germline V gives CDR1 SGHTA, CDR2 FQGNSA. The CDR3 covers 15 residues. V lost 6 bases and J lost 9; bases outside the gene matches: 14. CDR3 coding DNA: TGTGCCAGCAGACGGGACAGAACTTTGGGATCTGAGCAGTTCTTC. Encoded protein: CASRRDRTLGSEQFF.

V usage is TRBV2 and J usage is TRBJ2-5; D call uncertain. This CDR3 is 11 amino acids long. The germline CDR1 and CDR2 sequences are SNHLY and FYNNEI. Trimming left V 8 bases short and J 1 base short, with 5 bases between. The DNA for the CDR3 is TGTGCCAGCGGGGTCCAAGAGACCCAGTACTTC. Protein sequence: CASGVQETQYF. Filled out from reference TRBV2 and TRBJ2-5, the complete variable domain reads EPEVTQTPSHQVTQMGQEVILRCVPISNHLYFYWYRQILGQKVEFLVSFYNNEISEKSEIFDDQFSVERPDGSNFTLKIRSTKLEDSAMYFCASGVQETQYFGPGTRLLVL.

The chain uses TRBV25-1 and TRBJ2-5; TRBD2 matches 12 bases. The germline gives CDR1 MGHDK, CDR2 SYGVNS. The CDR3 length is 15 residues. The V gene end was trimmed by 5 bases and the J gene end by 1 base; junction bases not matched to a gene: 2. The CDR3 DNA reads TGTGCCAGCAGTAAGGGACTAGCGGGCCAAGAGACCCAGTACTTC. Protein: CASSKGLAGQETQYF.

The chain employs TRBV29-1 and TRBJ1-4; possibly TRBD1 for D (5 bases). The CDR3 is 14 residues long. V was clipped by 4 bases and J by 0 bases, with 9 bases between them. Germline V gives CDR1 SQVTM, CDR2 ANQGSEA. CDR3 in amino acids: CSVGGGSTNEKLFF. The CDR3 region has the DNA TGCAGCGTTGGCGGGGGGTCAACTAATGAAAAACTGTTTTTT. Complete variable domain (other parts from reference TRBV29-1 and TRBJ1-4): SAVISQKPSRDICQRGTSLTIQCQVDSQVTMMFWYRQQPGQSLTLIATANQGSEATYESGFVIDKFPISRPNLTFSTLTVSNMSPEDSSIYLCSVGGGSTNEKLFFGSGTQLSVL.

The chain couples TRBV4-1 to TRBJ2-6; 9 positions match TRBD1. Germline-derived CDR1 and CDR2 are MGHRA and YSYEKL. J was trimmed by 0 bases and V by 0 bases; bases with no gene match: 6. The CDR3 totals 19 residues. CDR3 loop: CASSQEFRTGDSGANVLTF. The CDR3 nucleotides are TGCGCCAGCAGCCAAGAATTCCGGACAGGGGACTCTGGGGCCAACGTCCTGACTTTC.

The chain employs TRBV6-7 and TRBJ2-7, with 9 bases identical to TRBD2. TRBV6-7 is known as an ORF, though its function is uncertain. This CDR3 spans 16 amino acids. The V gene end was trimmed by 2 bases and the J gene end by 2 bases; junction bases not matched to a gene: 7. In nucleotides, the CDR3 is TGTGCCAGCAGTTACACCTTAGCGGGGGTTGCCTACGAGCAGTACTTC. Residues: CASSYTLAGVAYEQYF.

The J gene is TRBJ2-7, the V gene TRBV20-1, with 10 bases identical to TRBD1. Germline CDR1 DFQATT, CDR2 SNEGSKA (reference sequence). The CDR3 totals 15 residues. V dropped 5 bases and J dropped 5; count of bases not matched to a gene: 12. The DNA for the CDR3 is TGCAGTGCTGCCTCAGACAGGGGGCGATTGAACGAGCAGTACTTC. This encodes CSAASDRGRLNEQYF.

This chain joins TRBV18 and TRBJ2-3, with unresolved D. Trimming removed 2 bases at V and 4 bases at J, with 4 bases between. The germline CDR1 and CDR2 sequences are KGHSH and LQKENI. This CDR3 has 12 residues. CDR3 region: CASSPYADTQYF. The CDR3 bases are TGTGCCAGCTCACCATATGCAGATACGCAGTATTTT. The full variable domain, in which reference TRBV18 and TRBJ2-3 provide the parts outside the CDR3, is NAGVMQNPRHLVRRRGQEARLRCSPMKGHSHVYWYRQLPEEGLKFMVYLQKENIIDESGMPKERFSAEFPKEGPSILRIQQVVRGDSAAYFCASSPYADTQYFGPGTRLTVL.

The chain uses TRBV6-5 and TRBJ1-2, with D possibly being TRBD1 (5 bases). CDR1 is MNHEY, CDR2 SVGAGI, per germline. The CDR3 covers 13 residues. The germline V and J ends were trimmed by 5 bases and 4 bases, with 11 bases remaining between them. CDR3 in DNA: TGTGCCAGCAGTGACCGGGGGACCTATGGCTACACCTTC. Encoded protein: CASSDRGTYGYTF.

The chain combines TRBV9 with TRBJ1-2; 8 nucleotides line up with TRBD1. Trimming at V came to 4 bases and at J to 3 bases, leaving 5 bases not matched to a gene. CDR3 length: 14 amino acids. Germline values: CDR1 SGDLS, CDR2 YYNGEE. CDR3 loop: CASSKGQADYGYTF. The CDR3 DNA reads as TGTGCCAGCAGCAAGGGACAGGCGGACTATGGCTACACCTTC.